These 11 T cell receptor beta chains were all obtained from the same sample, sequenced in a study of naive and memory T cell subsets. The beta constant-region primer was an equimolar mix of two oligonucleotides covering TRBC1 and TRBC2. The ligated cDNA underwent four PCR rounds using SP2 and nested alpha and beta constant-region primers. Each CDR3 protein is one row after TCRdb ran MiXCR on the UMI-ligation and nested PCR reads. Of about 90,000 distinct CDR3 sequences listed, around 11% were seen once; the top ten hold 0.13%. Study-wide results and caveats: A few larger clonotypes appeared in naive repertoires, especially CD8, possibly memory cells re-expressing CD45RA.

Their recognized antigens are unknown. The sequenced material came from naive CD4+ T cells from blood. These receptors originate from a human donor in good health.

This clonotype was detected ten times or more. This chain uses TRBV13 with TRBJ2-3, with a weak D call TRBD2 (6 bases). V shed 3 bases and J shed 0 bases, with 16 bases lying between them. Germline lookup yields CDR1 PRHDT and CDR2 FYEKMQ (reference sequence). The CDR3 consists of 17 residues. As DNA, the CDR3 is TGTGCCAGCAGCTTGGTATTCTTGGGGACTAGCACAGATACGCAGTATTTT. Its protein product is CASSLVFLGTSTDTQYF.

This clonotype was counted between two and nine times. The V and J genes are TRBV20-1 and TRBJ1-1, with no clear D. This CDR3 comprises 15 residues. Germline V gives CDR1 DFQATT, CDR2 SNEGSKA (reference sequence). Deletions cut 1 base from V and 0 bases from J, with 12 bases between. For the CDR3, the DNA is TGCAGTGCTAGAGGAATTCAGGCCATGAACACTGAAGCTTTCTTT. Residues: CSARGIQAMNTEAFF.

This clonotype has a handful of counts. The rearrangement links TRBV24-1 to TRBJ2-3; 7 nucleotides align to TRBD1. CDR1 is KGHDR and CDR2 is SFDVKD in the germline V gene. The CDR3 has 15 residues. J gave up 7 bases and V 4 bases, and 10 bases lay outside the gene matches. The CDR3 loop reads CATSERTGTPHTQYF. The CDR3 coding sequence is TGTGCCACCAGTGAACGGACAGGAACCCCTCATACGCAGTATTTT.

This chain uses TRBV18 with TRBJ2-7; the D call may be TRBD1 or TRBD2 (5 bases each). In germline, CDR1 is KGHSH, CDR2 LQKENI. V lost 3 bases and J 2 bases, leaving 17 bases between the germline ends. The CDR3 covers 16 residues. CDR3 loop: CASSPEAGTGTYEQYF. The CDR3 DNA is TGTGCCAGCTCACCCGAAGCAGGGACGGGGACCTACGAGCAGTACTTC.

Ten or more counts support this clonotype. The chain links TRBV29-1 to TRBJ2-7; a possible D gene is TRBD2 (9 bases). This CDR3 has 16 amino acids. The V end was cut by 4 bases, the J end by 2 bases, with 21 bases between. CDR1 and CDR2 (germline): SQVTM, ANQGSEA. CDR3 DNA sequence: TGCAGCGTTGGGACAGGGCGGGCTAGCGGGACCTACGAGCAGTACTTC. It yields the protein CSVGTGRASGTYEQYF.

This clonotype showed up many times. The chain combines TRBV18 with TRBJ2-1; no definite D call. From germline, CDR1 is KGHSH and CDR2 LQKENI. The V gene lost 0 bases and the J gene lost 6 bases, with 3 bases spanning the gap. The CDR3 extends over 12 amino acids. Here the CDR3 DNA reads TGTGCCAGCTCACCACCAAGCAATGAGCAGTTCTTC. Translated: CASSPPSNEQFF.

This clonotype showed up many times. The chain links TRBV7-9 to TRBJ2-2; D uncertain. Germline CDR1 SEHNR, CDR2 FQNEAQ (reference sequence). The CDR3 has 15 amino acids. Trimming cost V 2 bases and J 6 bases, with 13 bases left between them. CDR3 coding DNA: TGTGCCAGCAGCTTATTTAGCACGCTGCCCGGGGAGCTGTTTTTT. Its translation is CASSLFSTLPGELFF.

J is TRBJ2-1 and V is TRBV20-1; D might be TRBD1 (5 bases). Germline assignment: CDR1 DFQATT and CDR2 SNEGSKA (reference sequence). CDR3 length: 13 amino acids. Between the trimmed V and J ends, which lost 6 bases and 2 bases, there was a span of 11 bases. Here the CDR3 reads CSATDSAYNEQFF. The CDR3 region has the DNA TGCAGTGCAACCGACAGCGCCTACAATGAGCAGTTCTTC.

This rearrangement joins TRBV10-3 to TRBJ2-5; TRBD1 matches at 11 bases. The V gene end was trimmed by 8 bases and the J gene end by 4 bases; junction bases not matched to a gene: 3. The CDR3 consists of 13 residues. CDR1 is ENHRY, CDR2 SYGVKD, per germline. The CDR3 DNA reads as TGTGCCATCGCCGGGACAGGGGGAGAGACCCAGTACTTC. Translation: CAIAGTGGETQYF.

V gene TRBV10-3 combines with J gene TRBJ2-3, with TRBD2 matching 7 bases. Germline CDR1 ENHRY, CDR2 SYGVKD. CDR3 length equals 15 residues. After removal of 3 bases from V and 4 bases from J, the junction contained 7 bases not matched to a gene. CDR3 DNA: TGTGCCATCAGTGAAAGCGGGGTGGAATCAGATACGCAGTATTTT. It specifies CAISESGVESDTQYF.

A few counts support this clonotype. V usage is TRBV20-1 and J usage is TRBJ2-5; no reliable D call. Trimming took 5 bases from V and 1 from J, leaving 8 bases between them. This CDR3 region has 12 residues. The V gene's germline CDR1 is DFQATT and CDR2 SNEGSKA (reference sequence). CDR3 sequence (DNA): TGCAGTGCTCCGGATTTCCAAGAGACCCAGTACTTC. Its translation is CSAPDFQETQYF.